The 8 T cell receptor beta chains listed next were all sequenced from one sample in a study of T-cell reconstitution after alpha-beta-depleted transplantation in children. Using unique molecular identifiers, the investigators prepared the TCRbeta library. TCRdb re-derived calls from the PCR reads in MiXCR, one entry per CDR3 protein. The sample lists 250,000 or so distinct CDR3 sequences, under 9.5% occurring once. The sequencing here drew on PBMCs, mostly from graft donor cells, taken 180 days after TCRalphabeta/CD19-depleted stem cell transplant. The receptor set was obtained from a male patient aged 10-17 years who had a stem cell transplant for acute lymphoblastic leukemia, so the T cells may come from the graft donor.

The V and J genes are TRBV19 and TRBJ2-1; D perhaps matches TRBD2 (6 bases). From germline, CDR1 is LNHDA and CDR2 SQIVND (reference sequence). The V end lost 3 bases, the J end lost 5 bases, and 11 bases lay between the germline ends. The CDR3 consists of 14 residues. DNA for the CDR3: TGTGCCAGTAGTATGGGAGGAGCGGACAATGAGCAGTTCTTC. It translates to CASSMGGADNEQFF. Filled out from reference TRBV19 and TRBJ2-1, the complete variable domain reads DGGITQSPKYLFRKEGQNVTLSCEQNLNHDAMYWYRQDPGQGLRLIYYSQIVNDFQKGDIAEGYSVSREKKESFPLTVTSAQKNPTAFYLCASSMGGADNEQFFGPGTRLTVL.

This clonotype occurred many times. V usage is TRBV4-3 and J usage is TRBJ1-1; D is uncertain. Trimming removed 4 bases from V and 1 base from J, with 13 bases in between. The germline V gene has CDR1 LGHNA and CDR2 YSLEER. CDR3 length: 15 amino acids. The CDR3 region has the DNA TGCGCCAGCAGCCGAGACGCTCCTCCGAACACTGAAGCTTTCTTT. It yields the protein CASSRDAPPNTEAFF.

This clonotype has ten or more counts. V usage is TRBV10-2 and J usage is TRBJ2-7, with 8 nucleotides matching TRBD1. This CDR3 spans 15 amino acids. CDR1 is WSHSY and CDR2 is SAAADI in the germline V gene. With 2 bases clipped from V and 3 bases from J, the junction kept 6 bases outside the gene matches. CDR3 nucleotide sequence: TGCGCCAGCAGTGAGGCGGGGACAGGCGGCTACGAGCAGTACTTC. Its protein product is CASSEAGTGGYEQYF.

This clonotype was detected many times. The chain couples TRBV29-1 to TRBJ2-2, with D possibly matching TRBD2 (6 bases). The V end lost 1 base, the J end lost 3 bases, and 9 bases lay between the germline ends. The CDR3 covers 14 residues. Germline V gene data show CDR1 as SQVTM and CDR2 as ANQGSEA. The CDR3 loop reads CSVEGGGYTGELFF. In DNA form, the CDR3 reads TGCAGCGTTGAAGGGGGAGGTTACACCGGGGAGCTGTTTTTT.

The J gene is TRBJ2-7, the V gene TRBV6-1, with D maybe TRBD2 (5 bases). V lost 7 bases and J 2 bases, leaving 18 bases between the germline ends. Per the germline V gene, CDR1 is MNHNS and CDR2 is SASEGT. The CDR3 sequence is 15 residues long. The CDR3: CASKRALTGTYEQYF. The DNA of the CDR3 is TGTGCCAGCAAAAGAGCCCTTACGGGGACCTACGAGCAGTACTTC.

This clonotype showed up many times. This rearrangement joins TRBV28 to TRBJ2-7, with D unclear. This CDR3 is 13 amino acids long. The V gene lost 2 bases and the J gene lost 3 bases, with 8 bases spanning the gap. CDR1 is MDHEN and CDR2 is SYDVKM in the germline V gene. CDR3 nucleotides: TGTGCCAGCAGTTTACCCGGATTCTACGAGCAGTACTTC. Amino acid sequence: CASSLPGFYEQYF. The full variable domain, its missing parts supplied by reference TRBV28 and TRBJ2-7, is DVKVTQSSRYLVKRTGEKVFLECVQDMDHENMFWYRQDPGLGLRLIYFSYDVKMKEKGDIPEGYSVSREKKERFSLILESASTNQTSMYLCASSLPGFYEQYFGPGTRLTVT.

J is TRBJ1-5 and V is TRBV6-1; TRBD1 matches at 9 bases. Germline CDR1 MNHNS, CDR2 SASEGT. V was clipped by 5 bases and J by 4 bases; unmatched bases: 6. The CDR3 totals 15 residues. The CDR3 sequence: CASSPHGTGNQPQHF. The CDR3 coding sequence is TGTGCCAGCAGTCCCCACGGGACAGGGAATCAGCCCCAGCATTTT.

CDR3 loop: CASSFRELNEQYF. Here the CDR3 DNA reads TGTGCCAGCAGCTTCCGGGAACTGAACGAGCAGTACTTC. This rearrangement joins TRBV7-9 to TRBJ2-7, with D perhaps matching TRBD2 (5 bases). Trimming left V 3 bases short and J 5 bases short, with 11 bases between. Germline CDR1 reads SEHNR; CDR2 reads FQNEAQ (reference sequence). This CDR3 has 13 amino acids.